The 19 T cell receptor beta chains below all came from one sample that was sequenced in a study of cytomegalovirus exposure and HLA in healthy donors. A multiplex PCR was run with 60 Vbeta primers and 13 Jbeta primers. The table came from immunoSEQ multiplex PCR; TCRdb's copy has only in-frame clones and leaves some out. Here the sample spans approximately 180,000 clones, approximately 80% being singletons. The sequenced material came from PBMCs. The receptor set was obtained from a young man in good health and CMV-seronegative.

The V gene is TRBV5-1, the J gene TRBJ2-5, with 7 positions matching TRBD2. This CDR3 comprises 14 residues. V was pared by 4 bases and J by 7 bases, with 10 bases of the junction left unmatched. Germline values: CDR1 SGHRS, CDR2 YFSETQ. This CDR3 reads CASSPLAGEATQYF. The CDR3 DNA sequence: TGCGCCAGCAGCCCGTTGGCGGGGGAGGCGACCCAGTACTTC.

The J gene is TRBJ1-2, the V gene TRBV6-4; 7 bases fit TRBD1. In germline, CDR1 is MRHNA, CDR2 SNTAGT. The CDR3 covers 14 residues. J was trimmed by 5 bases and V by 6 bases; bases with no gene match: 9. Here the CDR3 reads CASSDPDRRYGYTF. Here the CDR3 DNA reads TGTGCCAGCAGCGATCCGGACAGGAGATATGGCTACACCTTC.

The CDR3 DNA follows: TGTGCCAGTAGTCCAGCGGCGTCTGAGTCCTACGAGCAGTACTTC. Residues: CASSPAASESYEQYF. The rearrangement links TRBV19 to TRBJ2-7; D might be TRBD2 (5 bases). Germline V gene sequence: CDR1 LNHDA, CDR2 SQIVND (reference sequence). The CDR3 sequence is 15 residues long. The V end lost 5 bases, the J end lost 1 base, and 15 bases lay between the germline ends.

The count of this clone is one. The V call is TRBV5-1, the J call TRBJ2-7; D is unresolved. The V end lost 0 bases, the J end lost 0 bases, and 7 bases lay between the germline ends. The CDR3 sequence is 14 residues long. CDR1 is SGHRS and CDR2 is YFSETQ in the germline V gene. The CDR3 sequence is CASSLDSASYEQYF. CDR3 DNA: TGCGCCAGCAGCTTGGACAGTGCCTCCTACGAGCAGTACTTC.

The genes are TRBV2 and TRBJ2-1, with TRBD2 identical over 7 bases. Germline CDR1 SNHLY, CDR2 FYNNEI. The CDR3 is 15 residues long. V lost 5 bases and J lost 5; bases outside the gene matches: 9. CDR3 protein: CASSFATSKHNEQFF. In nucleotides, the CDR3 is TGTGCCAGCAGTTTCGCGACTAGCAAACACAATGAGCAGTTCTTC.

V and J are TRBV7-3 and TRBJ1-2; D gene uncertain. CDR1 is SGHTA and CDR2 is FQGTGA in the germline V gene. The CDR3 is made up of 13 amino acids. V was trimmed by 1 base and J by 4 bases, leaving 7 bases between them. Here the CDR3 reads CASSLSGVYGYTF. The CDR3 DNA reads TGTGCCAGCAGCTTAAGCGGGGTCTATGGCTACACCTTC.

V and J are TRBV5-5 and TRBJ1-5, with D possibly TRBD1 on 6 matching bases. Germline CDR1 and CDR2: SGHKS and YYEKEE (reference sequence). CDR3 length equals 15 residues. The ends were cut back, 4 bases at V and 3 bases at J, with 14 bases in the middle. CDR3 DNA: TGTGCCAGCAGCCGGGGGGCAGGAGACAATCAGCCCCAGCATTTT. Amino acids: CASSRGAGDNQPQHF.

The chain uses TRBV9 and TRBJ2-3, with 9 bases that match TRBD2. Germline V gives CDR1 SGDLS, CDR2 YYNGEE. V shed 2 bases and J 0 bases; nucleotides not matched to a gene: 1. The CDR3 sequence is 15 residues long. The CDR3 loop is CASSVGLASTDTQYF. DNA of the CDR3: TGTGCCAGCAGCGTGGGACTAGCTAGCACAGATACGCAGTATTTT.

This clone was seen more than once but under ten times. This chain joins TRBV27 and TRBJ1-5; no clear D. Between the trimmed V and J ends, which lost 3 bases and 6 bases, there was a span of 9 bases. The CDR3 sequence is 13 residues long. Germline loops: CDR1 MNHEY, CDR2 SMNVEV (reference sequence). The CDR3 coding sequence is TGTGCCAGCAGTTTGACAATGGGTCAGCCCCAGCATTTT. Its translation is CASSLTMGQPQHF.

The CDR3 DNA reads as TGTGCCAGCAGTTCCGTGGACAGGGGGAACACTGAAGCTTTCTTT. Encoded protein: CASSSVDRGNTEAFF. The rearrangement uses TRBV6-6 and TRBJ1-1; 9 bases line up with TRBD1. With V trimmed by 4 bases and J by 1 base, 4 bases remained unmatched. The CDR3 is made up of 15 amino acids. The germline gives CDR1 MNHNY, CDR2 SVGAGI (reference sequence).

The V and J genes are TRBV2 and TRBJ2-5, with 7 positions matching TRBD1. CDR3 size: 14 residues. Germline-derived CDR1 and CDR2 are SNHLY and FYNNEI. V was clipped by 6 bases and J by 3 bases; unmatched bases: 7. This CDR3 is CASREPGQKETQYF. The CDR3 DNA reads as TGTGCCAGCAGAGAGCCGGGACAGAAAGAGACCCAGTACTTC. The full variable domain, rest sourced from reference TRBV2 and TRBJ2-5, is EPEVTQTPSHQVTQMGQEVILRCVPISNHLYFYWYRQILGQKVEFLVSFYNNEISEKSEIFDDQFSVERPDGSNFTLKIRSTKLEDSAMYFCASREPGQKETQYFGPGTRLLVL.

This clone has a single count. This chain connects TRBV18 to TRBJ2-2; possible D gene TRBD1, 5 bases. Germline CDR1 is KGHSH and CDR2 is LQKENI. The CDR3 length is 14 residues. Trimming cost V 1 base and J 5 bases, with 8 bases left between them. The CDR3 here is CASSPRQKTGELFF. In DNA form, the CDR3 reads TGTGCCAGCTCACCACGACAGAAAACCGGGGAGCTGTTTTTT.

The chain is built from TRBV9 and TRBJ2-3; perhaps TRBD1 as D (6 bases). Trimming took 1 base from V and 0 from J, leaving 27 bases between them. The CDR3 loop spans 21 amino acids. Germline assignment: CDR1 SGDLS and CDR2 YYNGEE. CDR3 sequence: CASSVNRGGTTAVGSTDTQYF. CDR3 nucleotide sequence: TGTGCCAGCAGCGTAAACCGGGGTGGGACAACCGCCGTTGGTAGCACAGATACGCAGTATTTT.

This chain links TRBV13 with TRBJ2-3; TRBD2 agrees at 7 bases. The CDR3 has 16 residues. Germline trimming cut 5 bases from V and 6 bases from J; bases unmatched to any gene: 14. Germline CDR1 reads PRHDT; CDR2 reads FYEKMQ (reference sequence). Here the CDR3 reads CASSTSSGSEVDTQYF. The CDR3 DNA sequence: TGTGCCAGCAGCACCTCTAGCGGTTCGGAGGTCGATACGCAGTATTTT. Looking up the rest from reference TRBV13 and TRBJ2-3 gives the full variable domain: AAGVIQSPRHLIKEKRETATLKCYPIPRHDTVYWYQQGPGQDPQFLISFYEKMQSDKGSIPDRFSAQQFSDYHSELNMSSLELGDSALYFCASSTSSGSEVDTQYFGPGTRLTVL.

CDR3 in amino acids: CASSNWGFIAFF. In nucleotides, the CDR3 is TGTGCCAGTAGTAATTGGGGCTTCATAGCTTTCTTT. This rearrangement joins TRBV19 to TRBJ1-1; TRBD1 might be the D (5 bases). This CDR3 spans 12 amino acids. The V end lost 4 bases, the J end lost 10 bases, and 13 bases lay between the germline ends. The V gene's germline CDR1 is LNHDA and CDR2 SQIVND (reference sequence).

The V call is TRBV6-5, the J call TRBJ1-2, with a tentative D call TRBD1 (5 bases). The CDR3 consists of 13 residues. V was cut by 5 bases and J by 4 bases, with 11 bases left in between. Germline V lookup: CDR1 MNHEY, CDR2 SVGAGI. DNA for the CDR3: TGTGCCAGCAGTACGGACAAGACCTATGGCTACACCTTC. Its translation: CASSTDKTYGYTF.

The J gene is TRBJ2-2, the V gene TRBV5-1; D possibly corresponds to TRBD1 (5 bases). Trimming removed 2 bases at V and 0 bases at J, with 8 bases between. The CDR3 spans 15 residues. Germline V gene lookup returns CDR1 SGHRS and CDR2 YFSETQ. The CDR3 DNA is TGCGCCAGCAGCTTTGACAGACCGAACACCGGGGAGCTGTTTTTT. The encoded protein is CASSFDRPNTGELFF.

J is TRBJ2-5 and V is TRBV28; 7 bases agree with TRBD1. CDR1 and CDR2 (germline): MDHEN, SYDVKM. The length of the CDR3 is 14 residues. V shed 6 bases and J 5 bases; nucleotides not matched to a gene: 9. CDR3 sequence reads: CASRPYRGGETQYF. CDR3 bases: TGTGCCAGCAGACCCTACAGGGGCGGGGAGACCCAGTACTTC.

Notes on this clone: Other DNA sequences within the sample encode an identical CDR3. J is TRBJ2-5 and V is TRBV5-4, with TRBD2 as a possible D gene (7 bases). Germline V gene sequence: CDR1 SGHNT, CDR2 YYREEE (reference sequence). The CDR3 covers 14 residues. V lost 1 base to trimming and J lost 3 bases, with 10 bases between them. The CDR3 DNA reads TGTGCCAGCAGCTTGAGGGGGGGGAAAGAGACCCAGTACTTC. Translated, it gives CASSLRGGKETQYF.